The T cell receptor (beta chain) described here comes from a study of T-cell reconstitution after alpha-beta-depleted transplantation in children. V was clipped by 5 bases and J by 7 bases; unmatched bases: 2. Germline lookup yields CDR1 SGHAT and CDR2 FQNNGV. This CDR3 is built from 13 residues. A TCRbeta library incorporating unique molecular identifiers was prepared. TCRdb reprocessed the PCR reads with MiXCR, giving one entry per CDR3 protein. The data show around 530,000 distinct CDR3 sequences, less than 35% seen once. The input for sequencing was PBMCs from the stem cell graft donor, taken from the stem cell graft. The clonotype originates from a human donor who donated a stem cell graft to a child with aplastic anemia. This chain uses TRBV11-2 with TRBJ2-1, with 10 bases fitting TRBD2. As DNA, the CDR3 is TGTGCCAGCAGCCCGACTAGCGGGAATGAGCAGTTCTTC. This codes for CASSPTSGNEQFF.